The clone carrying this T cell receptor (beta chain) was observed at least ten times. Its antigen is currently unknown. This entry is derived from a study of human T cells and chemical hapten exposure. Study observations and caveats: It should be noted that donors had alopecia, so their immune response may differ from healthy people's. PT1 expanded TCR counts and patch test score were linked, and their correlation was positive.

Indicated time point: patch test 2, 6 weeks after DPC sensitization. As for treatment: therapeutic diphenylcyclopropenone sensitization with weekly scalp DPC. Ahead of each patch test application, blood was drawn. Unique molecular identifiers were linked by the library to individual cDNA molecules. TCRdb passed the RACE reads through MiXCR, listing each CDR3 protein once. The repertoire holds about 140,000 distinct CDR3 sequences, with about an eighth as singletons. Trimming stripped 2 bases from V and 1 base from J, with 16 bases between. CDR1 and CDR2 (germline): SGHRS, YFSETQ. The length of the CDR3 is 17 residues.

Sample: whole blood, taken in connection with sensitization to the hapten diphenylcyclopropenone (DPC). This receptor was identified in a woman between 50 and 59 years old with alopecia areata. Some clones in this sample may be carry-over from other donors' samples. The chain links TRBV5-1 to TRBJ1-5; TRBD1 might be the D (5 bases). The CDR3 coding sequence is TGCGCCAGCAGCTTATCCCCACAGGCCCAGAGCAATCAGCCCCAGCATTTT. The encoded protein is CASSLSPQAQSNQPQHF.